Below, one TCR beta chain is given with its context. Its cognate antigen is unknown. The CDR3 length is 16 residues. Germline CDR1 and CDR2: SGHRS and YFSETQ. V lost 0 bases, J lost 4 bases, and 3 bases stayed unmatched. The record originates from a study of Ad26.COV2.S vaccination and SARS-CoV-2 variants. Treatment specified: over 15 received Ad26.COV2.S at low or high dose, single or two shots; about 5 received placebo; per-sample allocation not given. The study sampled participants on day 63 after the first vaccine or placebo injection. Within Boston, the person who donated was an adult of 18-55 years. TCRdb's table, derived via immunoSEQ multiplex PCR, lists solely in-frame clones and lacks some. The table records a few hundred thousand clones, 92% of them present only once. Study-level results: Marked by substantial breadth, spike-specific CD8+ and CD4+ T cell responses were reportedly seen after vaccination.

Sample: peripheral blood, taken in a trial of Ad26.COV2.S vaccine versus placebo. This receptor was taken from a person between 18 and 60 years old who received the Ad26.COV2.S COVID-19 vaccine or a placebo. V usage is TRBV5-1 and J usage is TRBJ2-2; 10 nucleotides line up with TRBD2. CDR3 sequence (DNA): TGCGCCAGCAGCTTGGCAGCGGGGGGGCCCACCGGGGAGCTGTTTTTT. Its translation: CASSLAAGGPTGELFF.